This TCR beta chain was captured in a study of T-cell memory formation after mild COVID-19. TCRdb redid the calling of the 5' RACE reads with MiXCR, one entry per CDR3 protein. The sample has fewer than 650,000 distinct CDR3 sequences, roughly 17% seen once. The CDR3 has 14 amino acids. In germline, CDR1 is SGHNT, CDR2 YENEEA. V was shortened by 5 bases and J by 6 bases, with 16 bases between the two germline ends. Overall study results and limits: Proof of SARS-CoV-2 specificity was absent for the second-wave clones that crested on day 37.

Remarks on this clonotype: Its specificity is unknown.

This clonotype originated in an adult woman who had mild COVID-19 (a few samples of this study predate the infection). Cell type and time point are not known. The rearrangement uses TRBV11-3 and TRBJ1-1; possible D gene TRBD1, 5 bases. The specimen sequenced was PBMCs or a T cell subset sorted from them (not recorded which). The CDR3 loop reads CASSPRGRRPEAFF. CDR3 nucleotides: TGTGCCAGCAGCCCCCGGGGGAGGCGACCTGAAGCTTTCTTT.